This passage covers 21 T cell receptor beta chains from one sample sequenced in a study of T-cell reconstitution after alpha-beta-depleted transplantation in children. A TCRbeta library incorporating unique molecular identifiers was prepared. TCRdb reanalysed the PCR reads using MiXCR and keeps one entry per CDR3 protein. Among around 240,000 distinct CDR3 sequences, around 7.5% were seen once, and the ten largest hold 6.3%. The sequencing here drew on PBMCs, mostly from graft donor cells, taken 180 days after TCRalphabeta/CD19-depleted stem cell transplant. The source of these receptors is a male patient younger than 18 who had a stem cell transplant for acute lymphoblastic leukemia, so the T cells may come from the graft donor.

This clonotype was observed at least ten times. One end of the junction varies from germline; a read error may be responsible. CDR3 sequence: CASSYRGQGRGESQYF. The CDR3 region has the DNA TGTGCCAGCAGTTACAGGGGACAGGGGAGAGGAGAGTCCCAGTACTTC. The rearrangement uses TRBV6-5 and TRBJ2-5, with 10 bases identical to TRBD1. This CDR3 comprises 16 residues. Per the germline V gene, CDR1 is MNHEY and CDR2 is SVGAGI.

This clonotype was seen many times. J is TRBJ1-1 and V is TRBV4-1; D is unclear. The CDR3 runs to 15 residues. V lost 5 bases to trimming and J lost 5 bases, with 18 bases between them. Germline values: CDR1 MGHRA, CDR2 YSYEKL. CDR3: CASSRLGRGPTEAFF. The CDR3 DNA is TGCGCCAGCAGCAGGCTCGGCCGCGGGCCTACTGAAGCTTTCTTT.

This clonotype has a count of ten or more. The gene calls are TRBV5-4 and TRBJ2-3; TRBD2 matches at 13 bases. From germline, CDR1 is SGHNT and CDR2 YYREEE (reference sequence). Trimming removed 3 bases from V and 1 base from J; junction bases left unmatched: 5. This CDR3 spans 17 amino acids. The DNA of the CDR3 is TGTGCCAGCAGCTCTAGGACTAGCGGGGGCCGCACAGATACGCAGTATTTT. It is translated as CASSSRTSGGRTDTQYF. Full variable domain (missing parts from reference TRBV5-4 and TRBJ2-3): ETGVTQSPTHLIKTRGQQVTLRCSSQSGHNTVSWYQQALGQGPQFIFQYYREEENGRGNFPPRFSGLQFPNYSSELNVNALELDDSALYLCASSSRTSGGRTDTQYFGPGTRLTVL.

The rearrangement uses TRBV7-2 and TRBJ1-1; D ambiguous. The CDR3 covers 14 residues. CDR1 is SGHTA and CDR2 is FQGNSA in the germline V gene. V gave up 8 bases and J gave up 3 bases, with 16 bases separating them. The CDR3 loop is CASPREGHYTEAFF. As DNA, the CDR3 is TGTGCCAGCCCCCGCGAGGGTCATTACACTGAAGCTTTCTTT.

The chain links TRBV5-8 to TRBJ2-2; 10 bases are shared with TRBD1. Looked up from germline, CDR1 is SGHTS and CDR2 is YDEGEE. The CDR3 covers 17 residues. In DNA form, the CDR3 reads TGTGCGGCAGCCTCACCCGGGGACAGGGGAGACACCGGGGAGCTGTTTTTT. This translates into CAAASPGDRGDTGELFF.

This clonotype was counted ten times or more. The CDR3 sequence is CSVETRTYNEQFF. CDR3 nucleotide sequence: TGCAGCGTTGAGACTAGGACCTACAATGAGCAGTTCTTC. V is TRBV29-1 and J is TRBJ2-1; TRBD2 might be the D (6 bases). Deletions cut 3 bases from V and 2 bases from J, with 8 bases between. The CDR3 runs 13 residues. Germline values: CDR1 SQVTM, CDR2 ANQGSEA.

In this sample, this clonotype turned up many times. The rearrangement links TRBV7-9 to TRBJ1-1; D is unresolved. The CDR3 is 10 residues long. Trimming removed 1 base from V and 7 bases from J, with 1 base in between. CDR1 SEHNR and CDR2 FQNEAQ come from the germline V gene (reference sequence). For the CDR3, the DNA is TGTGCCAGCAGCTTAGTTGAAGCTTTCTTT. Its protein product is CASSLVEAFF. The full variable domain, with the rest looked up from reference TRBV7-9 and TRBJ1-1, is DTGVSQNPRHKITKRGQNVTFRCDPISEHNRLYWYRQTLGQGPEFLTYFQNEAQLEKSRLLSDRFSAERPKGSFSTLEIQRTEQGDSAMYLCASSLVEAFFGQGTRLTVV.

This clonotype was counted many times. The rearrangement links TRBV27 to TRBJ2-7; 14 bases match TRBD2. J gave up 0 bases and V 5 bases, and 6 bases lay outside the gene matches. There are 17 residues in the CDR3. CDR1 is MNHEY and CDR2 is SMNVEV in the germline V gene (reference sequence). CDR3 sequence reads: CASSPRTSGRHSYEQYF. CDR3 in DNA: TGTGCCAGCAGTCCTAGGACTAGCGGGAGGCACTCCTACGAGCAGTACTTC.

This clonotype has a count of ten or more. CDR3 loop: CSARSGGHYNSPLHF. The CDR3 DNA reads TGCAGTGCTAGATCAGGGGGCCACTATAATTCACCCCTCCACTTT. The V and J genes are TRBV20-1 and TRBJ1-6, with TRBD1 identical over 8 bases. Germline values: CDR1 DFQATT, CDR2 SNEGSKA (reference sequence). Trimming cost V 2 bases and J 3 bases; bases outside gene matches: 3. This CDR3 comprises 15 residues.

This clonotype was picked up many times. V gene TRBV10-2 combines with J gene TRBJ2-3; 9 bases are a match to TRBD2. Germline-derived CDR1 and CDR2 are WSHSY and SAAADI. With V trimmed by 10 bases and J by 3 bases, 20 bases remained unmatched. The CDR3 has 18 residues. CDR3 amino acids: CATSREREAPLQTDTQYF. The CDR3 DNA reads TGCGCCACATCGAGGGAGCGGGAGGCCCCTCTCCAAACAGATACGCAGTATTTT.

This clonotype was seen a single time. It may be a read error: a sequence one base away is much more abundant. The chain recombines TRBV3-1 with TRBJ2-7; the D is unclear. Looked up from germline, CDR1 is LGHDT and CDR2 is YNNKEL (reference sequence). The V and J ends lost 5 bases and 4 bases respectively, with 12 bases between them. CDR3 length: 13 residues. For the CDR3, the DNA is TGTGCCAGCAGCACCCTGATAGGGTACGAGCAGTACTTC. Its protein is CASSTLIGYEQYF.

This clonotype was picked up many times. The chain combines TRBV7-8 with TRBJ2-1; 8 nucleotides match TRBD2. Germline CDR1 is SGHVS and CDR2 is FQNEAQ. The CDR3 has 15 residues. V lost 6 bases and J lost 4; bases outside the gene matches: 8. The chain's CDR3 is CASRPRRGAYNEQFF. The CDR3 nucleotides read TGTGCCAGCAGACCAAGGCGGGGGGCTTACAATGAGCAGTTCTTC.

In the case of this clonotype: Possible read error: a much larger clone is one base away. The V gene is TRBV5-8, the J gene TRBJ2-7, with D perhaps matching TRBD2 (6 bases). The germline gives CDR1 SGHTS, CDR2 YDEGEE. The CDR3 contains 14 residues. Trimming left V 4 bases short and J 2 bases short, with 13 bases between. The CDR3 loop is CASSPQGLAYEQYF. The CDR3 DNA is TGTGCCAGCAGCCCTCAGGGACTGGCCTACGAGCAGTACTTC.

At least ten counts were recorded for this clonotype. The chain couples TRBV10-3 to TRBJ2-6; D unresolved. The V and J ends lost 8 bases and 0 bases respectively, with 11 bases between them. This CDR3 is 15 amino acids long. In germline, CDR1 is ENHRY, CDR2 SYGVKD. The CDR3 reads CAIATLPSGANVLTF. The CDR3 bases are TGTGCCATCGCGACTCTACCCTCTGGGGCCAACGTCCTGACTTTC.

This clonotype was observed many times. The chain links TRBV29-1 to TRBJ2-5; 9 nucleotides match TRBD1. CDR3 length: 15 amino acids. V dropped 7 bases and J dropped 3; count of bases not matched to a gene: 12. The germline V gene encodes CDR1 SQVTM and CDR2 ANQGSEA. This CDR3 reads CSAVPGDREKETQYF. The DNA of the CDR3 is TGCAGCGCCGTGCCCGGGGACAGGGAAAAAGAGACCCAGTACTTC.

J is TRBJ1-1 and V is TRBV6-5; D is possibly TRBD1 (6 bases). V lost 6 bases and J lost 4, with 15 bases in between. Germline V gene lookup returns CDR1 MNHEY and CDR2 SVGAGI. The CDR3 has 14 residues. CDR3 in DNA: TGTGCCAGCAGCTCAGGGGCGCCGGGCACTGAAGCTTTCTTT. Translated, it gives CASSSGAPGTEAFF.

The table lists this clonotype with many counts. At one end the junction does not follow the germline gene, possibly because of a read error. J is TRBJ2-3 and V is TRBV28, with D maybe TRBD2 (6 bases). The germline gives CDR1 MDHEN, CDR2 SYDVKM. This CDR3 spans 12 amino acids. The CDR3 bases are TGTGCCAGCAGTTCTCGGGACTCCCTGCTTATATTT. This gives the protein CASSSRDSLLIF.

Many counts were recorded for this clonotype. V usage is TRBV13 and J usage is TRBJ2-7; TRBD1 agrees at 7 bases. J lost 0 bases, V lost 5 bases, and 4 bases had no gene match. CDR3 length: 14 residues. Per the germline V gene, CDR1 is PRHDT and CDR2 is FYEKMQ (reference sequence). This CDR3 reads CASSLWDSSYEQYF. Written as DNA, the CDR3 is TGTGCCAGCAGCCTGTGGGACAGCTCCTACGAGCAGTACTTC.

This clonotype has at least ten counts. The rearrangement links TRBV6-5 to TRBJ2-5; D remains unclear. CDR1 MNHEY and CDR2 SVGAGI come from the germline V gene. Trimming shortened V by 3 bases and J by 7 bases, and 6 bases separated the two germline ends. The CDR3 has 11 amino acids. The CDR3 DNA reads as TGTGCCAGCAGTTATGGCGGGACCCAGTACTTC. This encodes CASSYGGTQYF.

This chain joins TRBV6-5 and TRBJ2-2, with TRBD1 matching 7 bases. Germline V gives CDR1 MNHEY, CDR2 SVGAGI. The trim removed 2 bases at V and 4 bases at J, leaving 4 bases unmatched. The CDR3 sequence is 15 residues long. CDR3 loop: CASSYLRTGTGELFF. In DNA, the CDR3 is TGTGCCAGCAGTTACCTGAGGACAGGCACCGGGGAGCTGTTTTTT.

This clonotype was detected ten times or more. The chain links TRBV5-1 to TRBJ2-3; a weak D match, TRBD1 (6 bases). In germline, CDR1 is SGHRS, CDR2 YFSETQ. V shed 0 bases and J shed 4 bases, with 15 bases lying between them. The CDR3 has 16 residues. In DNA form, the CDR3 reads TGCGCCAGCAGCTTGGCCCCAGGGGTTATCCCAGATACGCAGTATTTT. It codes for CASSLAPGVIPDTQYF.